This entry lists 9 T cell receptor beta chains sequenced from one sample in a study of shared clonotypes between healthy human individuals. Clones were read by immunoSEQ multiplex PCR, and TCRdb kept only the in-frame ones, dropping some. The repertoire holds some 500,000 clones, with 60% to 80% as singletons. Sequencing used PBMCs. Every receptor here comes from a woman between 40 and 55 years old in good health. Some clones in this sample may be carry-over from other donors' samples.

CDR3 residues: CASSLRDSMTGELFF. CDR3 DNA sequence: TGTGCCAGCAGTCTACGGGACAGCATGACCGGGGAGCTGTTTTTT. The V call is TRBV27, the J call TRBJ2-2; 7 bases map to TRBD1. The ends lost 5 bases at V and 5 bases at J; junction bases unmatched: 8. The CDR3 loop spans 15 amino acids. From germline, CDR1 is MNHEY and CDR2 SMNVEV (reference sequence).

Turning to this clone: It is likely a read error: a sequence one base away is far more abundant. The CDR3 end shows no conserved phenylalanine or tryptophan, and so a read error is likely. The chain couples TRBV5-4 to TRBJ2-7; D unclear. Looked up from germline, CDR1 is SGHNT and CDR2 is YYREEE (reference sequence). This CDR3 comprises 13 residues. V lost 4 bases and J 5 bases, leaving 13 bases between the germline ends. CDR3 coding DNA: TGTGCCAGCAGCCTCTCCTCCATCCACGAGCAGTACCTC. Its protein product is CASSLSSIHEQYL.

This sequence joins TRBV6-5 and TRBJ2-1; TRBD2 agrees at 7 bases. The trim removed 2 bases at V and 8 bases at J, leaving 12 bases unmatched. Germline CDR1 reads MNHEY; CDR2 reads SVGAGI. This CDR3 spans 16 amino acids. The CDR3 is CASSYVAGAVLDEQFF. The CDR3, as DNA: TGTGCCAGCAGTTACGTGGCGGGAGCGGTGCTGGATGAGCAGTTCTTC.

CDR3 amino acids: CASSQDRGRETQYF. CDR3 coding DNA: TGCGCCAGCAGCCAAGACAGGGGAAGAGAGACCCAGTACTTC. J is TRBJ2-5 and V is TRBV4-3, with a weak D call TRBD1 (6 bases). This CDR3 has 14 amino acids. The germline V gene has CDR1 LGHNA and CDR2 YSLEER. V lost 0 bases, J lost 4 bases, and 9 bases lay in between.

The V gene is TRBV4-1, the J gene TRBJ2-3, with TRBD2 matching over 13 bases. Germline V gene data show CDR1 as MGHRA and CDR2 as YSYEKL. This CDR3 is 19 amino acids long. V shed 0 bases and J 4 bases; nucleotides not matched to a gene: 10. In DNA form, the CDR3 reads TGCGCCAGCAGCCAAGAGGGACTAGCGGGATCCCTCGGGGCAGATACGCAGTATTTT. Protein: CASSQEGLAGSLGADTQYF.

The CDR3 DNA reads TGTGCCAGCAGCGTGAATCTGTGGGGCAGTCAAGAGACCCAGTACTTC. It is translated as CASSVNLWGSQETQYF. The V and J genes are TRBV9 and TRBJ2-5, with TRBD1 as a possible D gene (5 bases). Germline V gene data show CDR1 as SGDLS and CDR2 as YYNGEE. This CDR3 contains 16 residues. V was shortened by 2 bases and J by 2 bases, with 16 bases between the two germline ends.

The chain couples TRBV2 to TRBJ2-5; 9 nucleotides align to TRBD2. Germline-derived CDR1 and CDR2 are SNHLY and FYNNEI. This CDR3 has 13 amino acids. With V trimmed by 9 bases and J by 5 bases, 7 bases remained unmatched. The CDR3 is CASGTSYSETQYF. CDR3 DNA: TGTGCCAGTGGGACTAGCTATAGCGAGACCCAGTACTTC.

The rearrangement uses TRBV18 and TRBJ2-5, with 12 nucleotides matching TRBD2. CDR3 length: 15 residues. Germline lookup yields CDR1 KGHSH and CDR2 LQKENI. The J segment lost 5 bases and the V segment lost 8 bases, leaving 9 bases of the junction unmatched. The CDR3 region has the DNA TGTGCCAGCGCCAAGACTAGCGGGAGTCGGGAGACCCAGTACTTC. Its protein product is CASAKTSGSRETQYF.

Written as DNA, the CDR3 is TGTGCCAGCTCACCTAGCGGGAGGACCCACGAGCAGTACTTC. Translated, it gives CASSPSGRTHEQYF. V usage is TRBV18 and J usage is TRBJ2-7; 10 bases are shared with TRBD2. V shed 3 bases and J 5 bases; nucleotides not matched to a gene: 4. This CDR3 region has 14 residues. Germline-derived CDR1 and CDR2 are KGHSH and LQKENI.